The TCR beta chain described here comes from a study of OX40 agonist ivuxolimab in advanced cancers. Study-wide context: The costimulatory receptor OX40 (CD134) was targeted by ivuxolimab, a fully human IgG2 agonistic monoclonal antibody. Intravenous ivuxolimab was administered to patients every 2 weeks at six dose levels: 0.01, 0.1, 0.3, 1.5, 3 and 10 mg/kg. Among the 52 dose-escalation patients, about 19 had hepatocellular carcinoma, 15 or so melanoma, 9 renal cell carcinoma and 9 head and neck cancer. A male proportion of approximately 83% and a mean age of approximately 61 years, ranging from 23 to 79, were recorded for the dose-escalation cohort. Prior anti-PD-1, anti-PD-L1 or anti-CTLA-4 therapy was permitted, and 30% to 50% of dose-escalation patients had received checkpoint inhibitors. Three dose-escalation patients achieved partial responses, one with hepatocellular carcinoma and two with cutaneous melanoma. Peripheral TCRbeta sequencing aimed to test whether ivuxolimab altered TCR sequence diversity and caused clonal T-cell expansion. The paper reports the monotherapy dose-escalation portion (N of about 51 patients) of the phase I ivuxolimab trial. What the study reported, not specific to this receptor: Antigen specificity was not determined for the clonally expanded peripheral T cells. At doses from 0.1 to 3.0 mg/kg, clonal expansion was seen in both CD4+ and CD8+ blood T cells between baseline and week 6. On average, CD8+ T cells showed more expanded clones than CD4+ T cells after ivuxolimab. Low levels of normalized T-cell clonal expansion were also seen in some patients who did not respond. In the 0.1-3.0 mg/kg groups, partial responders were among the patients with the lowest normalized peripheral clonal expansion, particularly in CD8+ T cells.

Genomic DNA was extracted from sorted cells for sequencing of the TCRbeta CDR3 region. TCRbeta CDR3 regions were sequenced using the immunoSEQ Assay. This is the immuneACCESS table as TCRdb keeps it, with only in-frame sequences that have V and J called. A part of the clones is gone; compared with another copy, unresolved V genes explain less than half, and the rest is unexplained. This sample lists around 57,000 clones; 80% to 90% were detected once. The ten largest make up roughly 1.2% of the sample. The trial excluded patients who had a history of autoimmune disease or who were on systemic immunosuppression. In every dose cohort, peripheral blood was drawn for TCR sequencing at baseline, cycle 4 day 1, and cycle 7 day 1. The samples were taken from a phase I, first-in-human, multicenter, open-label dose-escalation trial of ivuxolimab. Adults with locally advanced or metastatic head and neck squamous cell, hepatocellular, melanoma or renal cell carcinoma were enrolled in the trial. Before TCR sequencing, CD4+ T cells and CD8+ T cells from peripheral blood were sorted into separate populations.

The germline V gene encodes CDR1 LNHDA and CDR2 SQIVND (reference sequence). The CDR3 runs 16 residues from the cysteine to the phenylalanine. CDR3 DNA is the only sequence kept; it has 48 bases, read in frame from the first base. Relative to germline, V is 7 bases shorter and J is 0 bases shorter, with 18 bases between their ends. Note on this clone: Its antigen is not yet known. The record has no base qualities; no much larger clone is one base away.

The chain was built from TRBV19 and TRBJ1-2, with a tentative D gene TRBD1 over 6 matching bases. The sample in question was CD4+ or CD8+ T cells sorted from blood, obtained in a trial of the OX40 agonist ivuxolimab. The clonotype originates from an adult with an advanced solid tumor such as melanoma, head and neck, liver or kidney cancer. The sequenced DNA: TGTGCCAGTAACTCAAGACAGGTCAGCACTAACTATGGCTACACCTTC. Protein translation: CASNSRQVSTNYGYTF.